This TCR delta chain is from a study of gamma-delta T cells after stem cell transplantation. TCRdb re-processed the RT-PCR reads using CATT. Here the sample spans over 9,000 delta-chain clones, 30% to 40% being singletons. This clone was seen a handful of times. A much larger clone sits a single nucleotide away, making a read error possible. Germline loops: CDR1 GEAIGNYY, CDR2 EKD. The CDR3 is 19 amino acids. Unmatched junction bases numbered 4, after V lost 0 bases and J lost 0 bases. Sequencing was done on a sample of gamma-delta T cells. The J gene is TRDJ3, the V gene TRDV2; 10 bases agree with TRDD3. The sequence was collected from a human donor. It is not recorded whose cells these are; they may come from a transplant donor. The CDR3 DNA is TGTGCCTGTGACACCGGACTGGGGGATCGCTCCTGGGACACCCGACAGATGTTTTTC. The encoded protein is CACDTGLGDRSWDTRQMFF.